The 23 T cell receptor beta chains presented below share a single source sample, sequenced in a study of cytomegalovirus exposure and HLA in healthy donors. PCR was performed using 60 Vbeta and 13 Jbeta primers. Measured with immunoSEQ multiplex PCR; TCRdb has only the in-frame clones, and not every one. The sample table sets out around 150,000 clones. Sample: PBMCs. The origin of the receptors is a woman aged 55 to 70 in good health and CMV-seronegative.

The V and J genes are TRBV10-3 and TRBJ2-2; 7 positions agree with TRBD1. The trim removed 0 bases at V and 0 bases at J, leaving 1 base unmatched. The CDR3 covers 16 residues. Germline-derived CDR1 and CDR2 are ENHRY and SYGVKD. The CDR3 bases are TGTGCCATCAGTGAGTCAGGGGGCGCGAACACCGGGGAGCTGTTTTTT. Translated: CAISESGGANTGELFF.

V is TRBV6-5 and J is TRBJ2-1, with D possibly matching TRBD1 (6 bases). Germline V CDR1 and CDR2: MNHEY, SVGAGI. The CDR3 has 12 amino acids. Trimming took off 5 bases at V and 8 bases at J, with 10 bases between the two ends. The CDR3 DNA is TGTGCCAGCAGTAACAGGGTCGATGAGCAGTTCTTC. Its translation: CASSNRVDEQFF.

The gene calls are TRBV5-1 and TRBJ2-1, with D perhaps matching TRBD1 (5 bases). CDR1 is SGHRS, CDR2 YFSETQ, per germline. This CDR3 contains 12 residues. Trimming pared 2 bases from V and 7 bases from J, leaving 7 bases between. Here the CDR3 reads CASSFRDNEQFF. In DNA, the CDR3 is TGCGCCAGCAGCTTCAGGGATAATGAGCAGTTCTTC.

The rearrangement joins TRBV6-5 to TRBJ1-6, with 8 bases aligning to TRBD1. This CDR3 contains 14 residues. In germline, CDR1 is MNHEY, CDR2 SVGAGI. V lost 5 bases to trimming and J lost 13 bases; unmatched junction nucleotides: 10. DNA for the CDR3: TGTGCCAGCAGTCCACGACAGGGGCAGACTCCCCTCCACTTT. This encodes CASSPRQGQTPLHF.

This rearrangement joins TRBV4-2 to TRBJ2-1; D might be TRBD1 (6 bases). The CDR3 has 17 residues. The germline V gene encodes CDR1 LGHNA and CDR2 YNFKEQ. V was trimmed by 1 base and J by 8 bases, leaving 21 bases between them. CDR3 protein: CASSQVWRTELRDEQFF. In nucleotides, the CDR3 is TGTGCCAGCAGCCAAGTATGGAGGACAGAACTCCGCGATGAGCAGTTCTTC.

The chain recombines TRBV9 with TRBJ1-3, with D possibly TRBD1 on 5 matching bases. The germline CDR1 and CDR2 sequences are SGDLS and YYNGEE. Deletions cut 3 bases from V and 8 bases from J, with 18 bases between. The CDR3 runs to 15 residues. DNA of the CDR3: TGTGCCAGCAGCGATTATTCCCGGGGGGGAGACACCATATATTTT. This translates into CASSDYSRGGDTIYF.

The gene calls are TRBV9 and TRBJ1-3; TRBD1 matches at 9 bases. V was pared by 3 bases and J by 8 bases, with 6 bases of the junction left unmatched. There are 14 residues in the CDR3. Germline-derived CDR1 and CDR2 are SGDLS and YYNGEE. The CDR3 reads CASSAGQGGDTIYF. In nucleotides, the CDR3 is TGTGCCAGCAGCGCGGGACAGGGAGGGGACACCATATATTTT.

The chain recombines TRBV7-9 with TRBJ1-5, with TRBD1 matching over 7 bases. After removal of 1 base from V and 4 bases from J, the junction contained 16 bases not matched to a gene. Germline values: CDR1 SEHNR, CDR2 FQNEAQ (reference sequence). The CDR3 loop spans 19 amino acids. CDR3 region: CASSLVGRTGEIANQPQHF. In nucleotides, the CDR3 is TGTGCCAGCAGCTTAGTGGGGAGGACAGGAGAGATAGCAAATCAGCCCCAGCATTTT.

The DNA for the CDR3 is TGTGCCAGCAGCCACTCGAACTTGGGACTAGCGGGCTCTCCCTACGAGCAGTACTTC. It is translated as CASSHSNLGLAGSPYEQYF. The V gene is TRBV5-8, the J gene TRBJ2-7, with TRBD2 identical over 12 bases. V lost 4 bases and J lost 2; bases outside the gene matches: 16. The CDR3 has 19 amino acids. Germline V gene lookup returns CDR1 SGHTS and CDR2 YDEGEE.

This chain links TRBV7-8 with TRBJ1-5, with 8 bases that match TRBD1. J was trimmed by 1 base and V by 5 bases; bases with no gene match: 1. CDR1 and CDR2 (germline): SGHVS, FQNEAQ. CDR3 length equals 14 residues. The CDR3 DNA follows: TGTGCCAGCAGCCGACAGGGGAGCAATCAGCCCCAGCATTTT. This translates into CASSRQGSNQPQHF.

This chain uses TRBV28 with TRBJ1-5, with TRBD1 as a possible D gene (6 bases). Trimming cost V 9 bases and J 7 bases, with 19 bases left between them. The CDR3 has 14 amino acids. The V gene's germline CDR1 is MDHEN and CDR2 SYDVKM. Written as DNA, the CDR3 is TGTGCCAGTCTGACTAACAGGGAAGGCCAGCCCCAGCATTTT. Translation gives CASLTNREGQPQHF.

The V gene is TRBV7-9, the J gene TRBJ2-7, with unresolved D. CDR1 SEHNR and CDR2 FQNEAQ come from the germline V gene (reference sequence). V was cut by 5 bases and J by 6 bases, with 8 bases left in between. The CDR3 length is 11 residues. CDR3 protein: CASSLFGEQYF. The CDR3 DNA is TGTGCCAGCAGCCTCTTCGGCGAGCAGTACTTC.

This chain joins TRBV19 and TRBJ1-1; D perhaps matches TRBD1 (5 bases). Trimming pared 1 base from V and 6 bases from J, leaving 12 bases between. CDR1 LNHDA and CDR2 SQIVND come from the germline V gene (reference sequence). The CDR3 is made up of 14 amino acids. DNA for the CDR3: TGTGCCAGTAGTATAGGGACAACTATCGCTGAAGCTTTCTTT. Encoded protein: CASSIGTTIAEAFF.

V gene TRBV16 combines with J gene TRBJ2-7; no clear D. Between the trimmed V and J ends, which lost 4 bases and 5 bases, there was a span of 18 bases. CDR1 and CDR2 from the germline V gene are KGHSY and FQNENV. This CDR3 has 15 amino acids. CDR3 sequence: CASSLQAGVGNEQYF. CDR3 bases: TGTGCCAGCAGCCTTCAGGCTGGTGTGGGTAACGAGCAGTACTTC. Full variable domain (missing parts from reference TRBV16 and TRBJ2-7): GEEVAQTPKHLVRGEGQKAKLYCAPIKGHSYVFWYQQVLKNEFKFLISFQNENVFDETGMPKERFSAKCLPNSPCSLEIQATKLEDSAVYFCASSLQAGVGNEQYFGPGTRLTVT.

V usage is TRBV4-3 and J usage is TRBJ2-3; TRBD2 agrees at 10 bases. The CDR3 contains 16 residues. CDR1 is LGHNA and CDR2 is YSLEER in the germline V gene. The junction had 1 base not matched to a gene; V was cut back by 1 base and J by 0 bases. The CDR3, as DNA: TGCGCCAGCAGCCAAGGGGGACTAGCGAGCACAGATACGCAGTATTTT. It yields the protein CASSQGGLASTDTQYF.

CDR3 residues: CASRGQISGNTIYF. The CDR3 nucleotides are TGTGCCAGCAGGGGACAGATCTCTGGAAACACCATATATTTT. V gene TRBV11-2 combines with J gene TRBJ1-3, with TRBD1 matching over 7 bases. V was clipped by 6 bases and J by 0 bases; unmatched bases: 2. The CDR3 has 14 amino acids. CDR1 and CDR2 (germline): SGHAT, FQNNGV.

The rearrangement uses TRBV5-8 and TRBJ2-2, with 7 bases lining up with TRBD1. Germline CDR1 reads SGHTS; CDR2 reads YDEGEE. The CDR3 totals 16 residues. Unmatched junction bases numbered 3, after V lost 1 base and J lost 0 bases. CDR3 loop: CASSLWGQTNTGELFF. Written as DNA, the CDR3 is TGTGCCAGCAGCTTGTGGGGACAGACGAACACCGGGGAGCTGTTTTTT.

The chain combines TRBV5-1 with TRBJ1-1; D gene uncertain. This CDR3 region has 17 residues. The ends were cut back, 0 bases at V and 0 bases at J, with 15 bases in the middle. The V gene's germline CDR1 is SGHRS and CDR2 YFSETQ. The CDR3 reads CASSLVPPRGMNTEAFF. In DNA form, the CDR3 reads TGCGCCAGCAGCTTGGTGCCCCCCCGCGGGATGAACACTGAAGCTTTCTTT.

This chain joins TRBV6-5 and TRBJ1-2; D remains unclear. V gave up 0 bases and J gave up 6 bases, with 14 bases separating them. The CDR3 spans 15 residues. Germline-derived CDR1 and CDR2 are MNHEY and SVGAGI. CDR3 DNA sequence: TGTGCCAGCAGTTACTCTCCGGAGGCACCCAATGGCTACACCTTC. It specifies CASSYSPEAPNGYTF.

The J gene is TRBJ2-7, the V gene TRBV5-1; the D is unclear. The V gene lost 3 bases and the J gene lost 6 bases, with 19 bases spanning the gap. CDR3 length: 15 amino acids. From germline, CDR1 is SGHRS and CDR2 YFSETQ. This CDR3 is CASSSLGGPTSEQYF. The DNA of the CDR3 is TGCGCCAGCAGCTCCCTTGGCGGCCCCACCTCCGAGCAGTACTTC.

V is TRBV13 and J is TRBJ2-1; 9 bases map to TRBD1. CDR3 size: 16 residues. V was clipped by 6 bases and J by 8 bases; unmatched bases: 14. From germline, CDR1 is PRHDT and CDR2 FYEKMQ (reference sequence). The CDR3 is CASSQGPRQGVDEQFF. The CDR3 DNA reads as TGTGCCAGCAGTCAAGGTCCGCGACAGGGGGTTGATGAGCAGTTCTTC.

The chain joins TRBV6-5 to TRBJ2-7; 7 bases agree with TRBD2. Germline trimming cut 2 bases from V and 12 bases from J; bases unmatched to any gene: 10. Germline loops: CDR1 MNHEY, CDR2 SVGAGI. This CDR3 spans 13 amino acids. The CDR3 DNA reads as TGTGCCAGCAGTTACGACCCCCGGGGGGAACGGTACTTC. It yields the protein CASSYDPRGERYF.

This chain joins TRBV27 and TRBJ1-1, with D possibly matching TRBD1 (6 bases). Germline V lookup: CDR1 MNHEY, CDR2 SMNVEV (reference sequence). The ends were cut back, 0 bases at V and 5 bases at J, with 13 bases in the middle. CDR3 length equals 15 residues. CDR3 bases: TGTGCCAGCAGTTTATCGCCTCTTAGGGGGACTGAAGCTTTCTTT. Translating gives CASSLSPLRGTEAFF.